In this sample, the clone carrying this T cell receptor (beta chain) turned up a few times. What it binds is unknown. Some clones are missing from TCRdb's copy, which holds only in-frame ones; the method was immunoSEQ multiplex PCR. The sample includes some 200,000 clones, 90% to 95% of them seen just once. This entry belongs to a study of T cell responses to AZD1222 COVID-19 vaccine. Study results and caveats: White British people made up most donors, females outnumbered males, and clonal diversity was possibly underestimated. Only six or seven AZD1222 recipients were seropositive at baseline. None of the repertoires were sampled until the peak T cell response had passed.

CDR1 MNHEY and CDR2 SMNVEV come from the germline V gene (reference sequence). With V trimmed by 7 bases and J by 2 bases, 8 bases remained unmatched. The CDR3 runs 16 residues. The sequence derives from an adult in good health. The input for sequencing was peripheral blood, taken on day 0 of AZD1222 vaccination. The rearrangement joins TRBV27 to TRBJ2-7, with 13 bases matching TRBD2. In nucleotides, the CDR3 is TGTGCCAGCACCCAAAGGGGACTAGCGGGAACCTACGAGCAGTACTTC. Protein sequence: CASTQRGLAGTYEQYF.